These T cell receptor beta chains were read from a single sample in a study of identifying expanded T cells in peripheral blood. Method: immunoSEQ multiplex PCR; TCRdb's copy keeps in-frame clones and lacks some. The data show 97,000 or so clones, approximately 89% seen once. Sequencing input: blood. The receptors were sampled from a person between 18 and 75 years old in good health. CDR3s include the opening cysteine and the closing phenylalanine or tryptophan. A D gene is named only where the DNA matches it firmly. Size tells how often a clone was seen (once, few, many) or the class of an expanded clone, and some rows leave it out.

CDR3 DNA: TGCGCCAGCAGCTTGGTTTCAGGGGACGGCTACACCTTC
CDR3 protein: CASSLVSGDGYTF
D gene: .
J gene: TRBJ1-2
clone size: .
V gene: TRBV5-1

CDR3 DNA: TGTGCCAGCAGCTTAGTAGGGACAGGGGCACTTAGCGAGACCCAGTACTTC
CDR3 protein: CASSLVGTGALSETQYF
D gene: TRBD1
J gene: TRBJ2-5
clone size: .
V gene: TRBV11-2

CDR3 DNA: TGTGCCAGCAGACCAGAGGGGGCAGATACGCAGTATTTT
CDR3 protein: CASRPEGADTQYF
D gene: .
J gene: TRBJ2-3
clone size: once
V gene: TRBV25-1

CDR3 DNA: TGTGCCAGCAGCCACGAAAGACAGGGGGCAGGTAATGAAAAACTGTTTTTT
CDR3 protein: CASSHERQGAGNEKLFF
D gene: TRBD1
J gene: TRBJ1-4
clone size: once
V gene: TRBV4-2

CDR3 DNA: TGTGCCTGGAGTACTGGGACTAGCGGTAGCACAGATACGCAGTATTTT
CDR3 protein: CAWSTGTSGSTDTQYF
D gene: TRBD2
J gene: TRBJ2-3
clone size: once
V gene: TRBV30

CDR3 DNA: TGTGCCAGCAGCTTAGCGGGAGGGATTTCGGATACGCAGTATTTT
CDR3 protein: CASSLAGGISDTQYF
D gene: TRBD2
J gene: TRBJ2-3
clone size: .
V gene: TRBV11-3

CDR3 DNA: TGTGCCAGCAGCTTGATGGCGGGGGCATCCTACGAGCAGTACTTC
CDR3 protein: CASSLMAGASYEQYF
D gene: .
J gene: TRBJ2-7
clone size: .
V gene: TRBV5-5

CDR3 DNA: TGTGCCAGCGACCGCGGGACAGGGTCCTACGAGCAGTACTTC
CDR3 protein: CASDRGTGSYEQYF
D gene: TRBD1
J gene: TRBJ2-7
clone size: few
V gene: TRBV6-1

CDR3 DNA: TGTGCCAGCAGCTTACAGGGGCTTAGCCACCAGGGGACCCAGTACTTC
CDR3 protein: CASSLQGLSHQGTQYF
D gene: TRBD1
J gene: TRBJ2-5
clone size: once
V gene: TRBV5-6

CDR3 DNA: TGTGCTAGTGGTGCCCAGGGTACTGAAGCTTTCTTT
CDR3 protein: CASGAQGTEAFF
D gene: .
J gene: TRBJ1-1
clone size: .
V gene: TRBV12-5

CDR3 DNA: TGTGCCAGCAGCGACACAGGGGGCCATTACAATGAGCAGTTCTTC
CDR3 protein: CASSDTGGHYNEQFF
D gene: TRBD1
J gene: TRBJ2-1
clone size: .
V gene: TRBV5-4

CDR3 DNA: TGTGCCAGTCAGATCGCCTATAATTCACCCCTCCACTTT
CDR3 protein: CASQIAYNSPLHF
D gene: .
J gene: TRBJ1-6
clone size: .
V gene: TRBV19

CDR3 DNA: TGTGCCAGCAGCGGCCCCGGGACAGTTAATGAAAAACTGTTTTTT
CDR3 protein: CASSGPGTVNEKLFF
D gene: TRBD1
J gene: TRBJ1-4
clone size: .
V gene: TRBV9

CDR3 DNA: TGTGCCAGCAGCTCCCTAGCGGGATCCTCCTACGAGCAGTACTTC
CDR3 protein: CASSSLAGSSYEQYF
D gene: .
J gene: TRBJ2-7
clone size: once
V gene: TRBV12-1

CDR3 DNA: TGCGCCAGCAGCCAAGATAGGGCCAAGGGGGTCACCTACAATGAGCAGTTCTTC
CDR3 protein: CASSQDRAKGVTYNEQFF
D gene: .
J gene: TRBJ2-1
clone size: .
V gene: TRBV4-1

CDR3 DNA: TGTGCCAGCAGCCTGGGGAGAGGTTCCTACGAGCAGTACTTC
CDR3 protein: CASSLGRGSYEQYF
D gene: .
J gene: TRBJ2-7
clone size: .
V gene: TRBV7-9

CDR3 DNA: TGCAGCGTTGAAGCTCGGGACGGAGCAAATACCTACGAGCAGTACTTC
CDR3 protein: CSVEARDGANTYEQYF
D gene: .
J gene: TRBJ2-7
clone size: .
V gene: TRBV29-1

CDR3 DNA: TGCAGCGTTAGGGACAGCTCCTACGAGCAGTACTTC
CDR3 protein: CSVRDSSYEQYF
D gene: TRBD1
J gene: TRBJ2-7
clone size: once
V gene: TRBV29-1

CDR3 DNA: TGTGCCAGCAGTGAAGCGGTACTAGCGGGACCCTACGAGCAGTACTTC
CDR3 protein: CASSEAVLAGPYEQYF
D gene: TRBD2
J gene: TRBJ2-7
clone size: .
V gene: TRBV6-1

CDR3 DNA: TGTGCCAGTAGTATAGTCGGCGTAAACACCGGGGAGCTGTTTTTT
CDR3 protein: CASSIVGVNTGELFF
D gene: .
J gene: TRBJ2-2
clone size: .
V gene: TRBV19

CDR3 DNA: TGTGCCAGCAGCTACCAAAGACAGGAGGGGAAAGGCTACACCTTC
CDR3 protein: CASSYQRQEGKGYTF
D gene: .
J gene: TRBJ1-2
clone size: .
V gene: TRBV7-2

CDR3 DNA: TGTGCCAGCAGCTCCGACCGATGGGCAGATTCTAATCAGCCCCAGCATTTT
CDR3 protein: CASSSDRWADSNQPQHF
D gene: .
J gene: TRBJ1-5
clone size: few
V gene: TRBV7-8

CDR3 DNA: TGCGCCAGCAGCTTGGAGTTAGCGGGATTTTTCGAGCAGTACTTC
CDR3 protein: CASSLELAGFFEQYF
D gene: TRBD2
J gene: TRBJ2-7
clone size: .
V gene: TRBV5-1

CDR3 DNA: TGTGCCAGCTCACCACAGCAGCGAGACGAGCAGTACTTC
CDR3 protein: CASSPQQRDEQYF
D gene: .
J gene: TRBJ2-7
clone size: .
V gene: TRBV18

CDR3 DNA: TGTGCCAGCAGCTCTCGACAGGGGAAGACCCAGTACTTC
CDR3 protein: CASSSRQGKTQYF
D gene: TRBD1
J gene: TRBJ2-5
clone size: .
V gene: TRBV7-8